The 31 T cell receptor beta chains below come from one sample, sequenced in a study of T cell clonality in common variable immunodeficiency. The method was immunoSEQ multiplex PCR; TCRdb's version includes in-frame clones alone and lacks a portion of them. The repertoire consists of 30,000 to 40,000 clones, none detected only once. Sequenced input: peripheral blood mononuclear cells. Source of these receptors: a person aged 18 to 75 in good health.

Within the sample, this clone is medium-sized. The CDR3 DNA, read in part, is TGCGCCAGCAGCTTATTGAGTTTTGGGCACACTGAA. This codes for CASSLLSFGHTE. In full, the CDR3 is CASSLLSFGHTEAFF. J is TRBJ1-1 and V is TRBV5-1; D call uncertain. The read stops 3 residues short of the end of the CDR3; the missing end is completed from the germline J gene. From germline, CDR1 is SGHRS and CDR2 YFSETQ. The CDR3 is 15 residues long. V gave up 2 bases and J gave up 3 bases, with 14 bases separating them.

There are many counts of this clone. The read comes to an end 3 residues before the CDR3 does, leaving the germline J gene to fill in the end. The chain carries TRBV3-1 (or the pseudogene TRBV3-2) and TRBJ2-1, with 7 bases fitting TRBD2. The germline CDR1 and CDR2 sequences are LGHDT and YNNKEL (reference sequence). The CDR3 sequence is 16 residues long. Trimming took 3 bases from V and 2 from J; bases not matched to a gene: 7. The part of the CDR3 DNA that was read is TGTGCCAGCAGCCAGGCGGGAGAAGTGGCCTACAATGAG. Translated, it gives CASSQAGEVAYNE. The entire CDR3 is CASSQAGEVAYNEQFF.

This clone was picked up many times. The CDR3 end falls 3 residues outside the read, so it is completed with the germline J gene. V usage is TRBV2 and J usage is TRBJ1-1; no reliable D call. CDR1 and CDR2 from the germline V gene are SNHLY and FYNNEI. The V end was cut by 6 bases, the J end by 2 bases, with 13 bases between. The CDR3 contains 14 residues. This CDR3 is CASRTTAFNTEAFF. Partial CDR3 DNA: TGTGCCAGCAGGACCACAGCTTTTAACACTGAA.

At least ten counts were recorded for this clone. The CDR3 extends 3 residues past the end of the read, so its final part is completed from the germline J gene. The chain uses TRBV5-4 and TRBJ2-7; 8 positions match TRBD2. The trim removed 3 bases at V and 3 bases at J, leaving 11 bases unmatched. This CDR3 is 16 amino acids long. Per the germline V gene, CDR1 is SGHNT and CDR2 is YYREEE (reference sequence). CDR3 residues: CASSSKSGGDGYEQYF. The CDR3 DNA, read in part, is TGTGCCAGCAGCTCCAAAAGCGGGGGCGACGGCTACGAG.

This clone was detected ten times or more. The CDR3 end is not reached by the read, which stops 3 residues before it; the germline J gene fills it in. V gene TRBV5-1 combines with J gene TRBJ1-2; TRBD1 aligns across 7 bases. The germline V gene has CDR1 SGHRS and CDR2 YFSETQ. The CDR3 has 14 amino acids. The junction had 10 bases not matched to a gene; V was cut back by 4 bases and J by 7 bases. This chain's CDR3 is CASSPNRQGGGYTF. CDR3 bases read: TGCGCCAGCAGCCCTAATCGACAGGGTGGTGGC. Using reference TRBV5-1 and TRBJ1-2 for the parts outside the CDR3, the full variable domain is KAGVTQTPRYLIKTRGQQVTLSCSPISGHRSVSWYQQTPGQGLQFLFEYFSETQRNKGNFPGRFSGRQFSNSRSEMNVSTLELGDSALYLCASSPNRQGGGYTFGSGTRLTVV.

This clone appeared a few times. The CDR3 extends 3 residues past the end of the read, so its final part is completed from the germline J gene. The chain has TRBV30 and TRBJ1-2; D remains ambiguous. The CDR3 consists of 12 residues. Germline-derived CDR1 and CDR2 are GTSNPN and SVGIG (reference sequence). The CDR3 is CAWSVAKYDYTF. The DNA read from the CDR3 is TGTGCCTGGAGTGTTGCGAAATACGAC.

Comment on this clone: From the germline J gene comes the end of the CDR3, since the read stops 3 residues before it. V and J are TRBV7-6 and TRBJ1-2, with D unresolved. Germline values: CDR1 SGHVS, CDR2 FNYEAQ. CDR3 length: 16 residues. The DNA read from the CDR3 is TGTGCCAGCAGCTTATGGGCGGCGGGGAGCACAGATACC. Protein product: CASSLWAAGSTDT. The CDR3, in full, reads CASSLWAAGSTDTYTF.

At least ten counts were recorded for this clone. The junction departs from the called germline gene at one end, perhaps through a read error. The sequence runs out 3 residues before the end of the CDR3; the remainder is reconstructed from the germline J gene. The chain has TRBV7-7 and TRBJ2-2; 7 bases line up with TRBD2. Looked up from germline, CDR1 is SSHAT and CDR2 is FNYEAQ (reference sequence). The CDR3 runs to 15 residues. The CDR3 is CASSLGRGDTGELFF. The CDR3 bases that were read are TGTGCTAGCAGCTTAGGTCGGGGGGACACCGGGGAG.

Comment on this clone: The read terminates 3 residues ahead of where the CDR3 ends, so the germline J gene completes it. The rearrangement uses TRBV5-1 and TRBJ1-2; D is perhaps TRBD1 (6 bases). Germline assignment: CDR1 SGHRS and CDR2 YFSETQ. CDR3 length: 13 amino acids. The sequenced part of the CDR3 DNA is TGCGCCAGCAACCTGAACAGGGTCGGTACC. Protein: CASNLNRVGT. The whole CDR3 region reads CASNLNRVGTYTF.

This clone was picked up many times. The CDR3 end is not reached by the read, which stops 3 residues before it; the germline J gene fills it in. This chain joins TRBV20-1 and TRBJ2-2; D not certain. CDR1 is DFQATT, CDR2 SNEGSKA, per germline (reference sequence). This CDR3 comprises 15 residues. This CDR3 reads CSARDQASLSSPLFF. The CDR3 DNA, read in part, is TGCAGTGCTAGAGATCAGGCATCCTTAAGTTCACCG.

This clone was detected many times. The sequenced fragment ends 3 residues before the CDR3 boundary, so the rest is inferred from the germline J gene. The chain joins TRBV19 to TRBJ2-7; the D call may be TRBD1 or TRBD2 (5 bases each). The CDR3 loop spans 15 amino acids. Trimming removed 9 bases at V and 6 bases at J, with 24 bases between. Germline loops: CDR1 LNHDA, CDR2 SQIVND (reference sequence). The CDR3 protein is CASPSRGEFLGEQYF. CDR3 bases read: TGTGCCAGCCCTTCAAGGGGAGAGTTTTTGGGCGAG.

This clone was observed many times. From the germline J gene comes the end of the CDR3, since the read stops 3 residues before it. The genes are TRBV11-2 and TRBJ2-1; 9 nucleotides line up with TRBD1. Germline V gene data show CDR1 as SGHAT and CDR2 as FQNNGV. J gave up 9 bases and V 3 bases, and 6 bases lay outside the gene matches. This CDR3 region has 14 residues. The part of the CDR3 DNA that was read is TGTGCCAGCAGCTTGGGACAGGGATTCAGTGAG. Protein: CASSLGQGFSE. The entire CDR3 sequence reads CASSLGQGFSEQFF.

This clone was recorded at least ten times. The CDR3 is cut off 3 residues early in the read; its end comes from the germline J gene. The chain links TRBV18 to TRBJ2-7; D gene uncertain. The CDR3 consists of 13 residues. V gave up 2 bases and J gave up 2 bases, with 7 bases separating them. Germline assignment: CDR1 KGHSH and CDR2 LQKENI. The CDR3 spells CASSPFCAYEQYF. Incomplete CDR3 DNA: TGTGCCAGCTCACCATTTTGCGCCTACGAG.

This clone came up many times. Here the CDR3 reads CASSLDYGELFF. The sequenced part of the CDR3 DNA is TGTGCCAGCAGCTTAGACTACGGGGAG. J is TRBJ2-2 and V is TRBV11-2; D is ambiguous. Read coverage stops 3 residues before the CDR3 terminus; the germline J gene supplies the remainder. The germline CDR1 and CDR2 sequences are SGHAT and FQNNGV. This CDR3 region has 12 residues. V was clipped by 0 bases and J by 7 bases, with 3 bases between them.

This clone was observed many times. With the read ending 3 residues before the CDR3 end, the germline J gene is used to fill in that end. This chain uses TRBV20-1 with TRBJ2-1; the match to TRBD2 covers 10 bases. Germline V lookup: CDR1 DFQATT, CDR2 SNEGSKA (reference sequence). The V segment lost 2 bases and the J segment 0 bases; nucleotides outside the gene matches: 13. CDR3 length equals 19 residues. CDR3 loop: CSARHRTSGSLLSYNEQFF. The CDR3 DNA, read in part, is TGCAGTGCTAGACACCGGACTAGCGGTTCCCTTCTCTCCTACAATGAG.

This clone was detected many times. The sequenced fragment ends 3 residues before the CDR3 boundary, so the rest is inferred from the germline J gene. The rearrangement links TRBV29-1 to TRBJ2-2; 7 bases are shared with TRBD1. This CDR3 spans 13 amino acids. CDR1 and CDR2 (germline): SQVTM, ANQGSEA. The CDR3 here is CSVARQGSEKLFF. Incomplete CDR3 DNA: TGCAGCGTTGCCCGACAGGGTAGTGAAAAG.

This clone was recorded at least ten times. The read finishes 3 residues shy of the CDR3 end, and the germline J gene is used to complete it. This chain links TRBV11-2 with TRBJ2-2; 7 nucleotides align to TRBD1. CDR1 and CDR2 (germline): SGHAT, FQNNGV. V was clipped by 4 bases and J by 2 bases; unmatched bases: 4. The CDR3 is 15 residues long. CDR3 DNA, as far as it was read: TGTGCCAGCAGCTCGAGACAGGGTAACACCGGGGAG. Translating gives CASSSRQGNTGE. The whole CDR3 sequence reads CASSSRQGNTGELFF. Supplemented by reference TRBV11-2 and TRBJ2-2, the full variable domain reads EAGVAQSPRYKIIEKRQSVAFWCNPISGHATLYWYQQILGQGPKLLIQFQNNGVVDDSQLPKDRFSAERLKGVDSTLKIQPAKLEDSAVYLCASSSRQGNTGELFFGEGSRLTVL.

This clone was observed many times. The read terminates 3 residues ahead of where the CDR3 ends, so the germline J gene completes it. The chain carries TRBV19 and TRBJ2-7; the match to TRBD1 covers 7 bases. This CDR3 has 16 residues. The junction had 15 bases not matched to a gene; V was cut back by 10 bases and J by 0 bases. Germline V gene lookup returns CDR1 LNHDA and CDR2 SQIVND (reference sequence). The CDR3 spells CATKRGGQLSSYEQYF. The part of the CDR3 DNA that was read is TGTGCCACCAAGAGAGGGGGACAGCTGAGCTCCTACGAG.

This clone has ten or more counts. Read data end 3 residues before the CDR3 end; the end is taken from the germline J gene. The chain carries TRBV4-1 and TRBJ2-7; TRBD2 is a possible D gene (5 bases). V was trimmed by 1 base and J by 2 bases, leaving 6 bases between them. Germline V gene data show CDR1 as MGHRA and CDR2 as YSYEKL. This CDR3 comprises 13 residues. The part of the CDR3 DNA that was read is TGCGCCAGCAGCCAAGGCGGGCCCTACGAG. Translated: CASSQGGPYE. The whole CDR3 sequence reads CASSQGGPYEQYF.

This clone was observed at least ten times. The sequence runs out 3 residues before the end of the CDR3; the remainder is reconstructed from the germline J gene. V and J are TRBV19 and TRBJ2-7; 8 bases fit TRBD1. The CDR3 runs 14 residues. The ends lost 8 bases at V and 2 bases at J; junction bases unmatched: 8. Germline V gene data show CDR1 as LNHDA and CDR2 as SQIVND (reference sequence). CDR3 sequence reads: CASALRGLTYEQYF. CDR3 DNA, as far as it was read: TGTGCCAGTGCCCTCAGGGGGCTCACCTACGAG. The full variable domain, with the rest looked up from reference TRBV19 and TRBJ2-7, is DGGITQSPKYLFRKEGQNVTLSCEQNLNHDAMYWYRQDPGQGLRLIYYSQIVNDFQKGDIAEGYSVSREKKESFPLTVTSAQKNPTAFYLCASALRGLTYEQYFGPGTRLTVT.

This clone occurred a few times. The CDR3 end is not reached by the read, which stops 3 residues before it; the germline J gene fills it in. The chain has TRBV30 and TRBJ2-3; 10 bases match TRBD2. The CDR3 has 14 residues. Germline V lookup: CDR1 GTSNPN, CDR2 SVGIG (reference sequence). CDR3: CAWSAGLAEETQYF. The CDR3 bases that were read are TGTGCCTGGAGTGCCGGACTAGCGGAAGAGACG.

This clone was recorded at least ten times. Sequencing ends 3 residues short of the CDR3 end; the germline J gene provides the rest. The rearrangement links TRBV5-1 to TRBJ2-5; TRBD2 aligns across 8 bases. The CDR3 length is 14 residues. V trimming: 4 bases; J trimming: 3 bases; junction bases outside the gene matches: 5. Germline CDR1 SGHRS, CDR2 YFSETQ. Incomplete CDR3 DNA: TGCGCCAGCAGCAACGGGGGGGCCGAAGAGACC. Residues: CASSNGGAEET. The full CDR3 protein is CASSNGGAEETQYF.

At least ten counts were recorded for this clone. From the germline J gene comes the end of the CDR3, since the read stops 3 residues before it. The rearrangement links TRBV6-1 to TRBJ2-5; 9 bases agree with TRBD2. The length of the CDR3 is 14 residues. Trimming cost V 1 base and J 3 bases; bases outside gene matches: 0. Germline-derived CDR1 and CDR2 are MNHNS and SASEGT. Partial CDR3 DNA: TGTGCCAGCAGTGAAGGACTAGCGGAAGAGACC. This sequence encodes CASSEGLAEET. In full, the CDR3 reads CASSEGLAEETQYF.

This clone was seen repeatedly, ten times or more. The read halts 3 residues ahead of the CDR3 end, with the missing end drawn from the germline J gene. The same CDR3 also results from other DNA sequences found in this sample. The V and J genes are TRBV13 and TRBJ1-3, with D tentatively TRBD1 (5 bases). V lost 0 bases to trimming and J lost 0 bases, with 9 bases between them. The CDR3 extends over 16 amino acids. The germline V gene encodes CDR1 PRHDT and CDR2 FYEKMQ (reference sequence). The sequenced part of the CDR3 DNA is TGTGCCAGCAGCTTAGGTAGGGGAAACTCTGGAAACACC. It yields the protein CASSLGRGNSGNT. In full, the CDR3 is CASSLGRGNSGNTIYF.

This clone was counted ten times or more. The CDR3 end falls 3 residues outside the read, so it is completed with the germline J gene. The V and J genes are TRBV10-3 and TRBJ2-4; D is uncertain. Looked up from germline, CDR1 is ENHRY and CDR2 is SYGVKD. V lost 3 bases, J lost 0 bases, and 6 bases lay in between. This CDR3 region has 14 residues. CDR3 in amino acids: CAISDRLAKNIQYF. CDR3 DNA (partial): TGTGCCATCAGTGACAGACTAGCCAAAAACATT.

This clone was seen many times. CDR3 DNA, as far as it was read: TGTGCCAGCAGCCAACGGGGGAGCGGGGAGACC. Translating it yields CASSQRGSGET. The whole CDR3 protein is CASSQRGSGETQYF. The V gene is TRBV7-3, the J gene TRBJ2-5, with D tentatively TRBD2 (6 bases). The read comes to an end 3 residues before the CDR3 does, leaving the germline J gene to fill in the end. The V end was cut by 5 bases, the J end by 5 bases, with 15 bases between. The CDR3 sequence is 14 residues long. Germline V gene data show CDR1 as SGHTA and CDR2 as FQGTGA. Full variable domain (outside the CDR3, taken from reference TRBV7-3 and TRBJ2-5): GAGVSQTPSNKVTEKGKYVELRCDPISGHTALYWYRQSLGQGPEFLIYFQGTGAADDSGLPNDRFFAVRPEGSVSTLKIQRTERGDSAVYLCASSQRGSGETQYFGPGTRLLVL.

This clone has a count of ten or more. Sequencing ends 3 residues short of the CDR3 end; the germline J gene provides the rest. The chain uses TRBV10-3 and TRBJ2-7, with D tentatively TRBD2 (5 bases). This CDR3 comprises 15 residues. V lost 2 bases and J 1 base, leaving 12 bases between the germline ends. Germline values: CDR1 ENHRY, CDR2 SYGVKD. CDR3 sequence reads: CAISEVGRRSYEQYF. The part of the CDR3 DNA that was read is TGTGCCATCAGTGAGGTGGGCAGGAGGTCCTACGAG.

This clone was seen at least ten times. The read gets to within 3 residues of the CDR3 end, and the germline J gene fills in the rest. The chain uses TRBV29-1 and TRBJ2-1, with 8 positions matching TRBD1. The CDR3 contains 13 residues. V trimming: 7 bases; J trimming: 2 bases; junction bases outside the gene matches: 4. Germline V gene sequence: CDR1 SQVTM, CDR2 ANQGSEA. This CDR3 is CSAGDRTYNEQFF. CDR3 DNA (partial): TGCAGCGCCGGGGACAGGACCTACAATGAG.

Worth noting for this clone: With the read ending 3 residues before the CDR3 end, the germline J gene is used to fill in that end. The rearrangement joins TRBV11-2 to TRBJ1-6; D gene unclear. V lost 1 base to trimming and J lost 2 bases, with 3 bases between them. Germline CDR1 SGHAT, CDR2 FQNNGV. The length of the CDR3 is 14 residues. The covered CDR3 bases are TGTGCCAGCAGCTTAGGGCCCTATAATTCACCC. Encoded protein: CASSLGPYNSP. The complete CDR3 protein is CASSLGPYNSPLHF.

This clone was recorded many times. The CDR3 end lies 3 residues beyond the end of the read and is filled in from the germline J gene. The chain is built from TRBV11-2 and TRBJ1-5; D remains ambiguous. CDR3 length: 13 residues. Germline CDR1 is SGHAT and CDR2 is FQNNGV. V gave up 3 bases and J gave up 1 base, with 4 bases separating them. CDR3 sequence: CASSLGSNQPQHF. The CDR3 DNA, read in part, is TGTGCCAGCAGCTTGGGCAGCAATCAGCCC.

About this clone itself: The read terminates 3 residues ahead of where the CDR3 ends, so the germline J gene completes it. The genes are TRBV20-1 and TRBJ2-1, with 11 bases identical to TRBD2. Per the germline V gene, CDR1 is DFQATT and CDR2 is SNEGSKA (reference sequence). V lost 6 bases to trimming and J lost 6 bases; unmatched junction nucleotides: 7. The CDR3 spans 14 residues. The CDR3 DNA, read in part, is TGCAGTGCAATTACTAGCGGGAGAGGCAATGAG. It encodes CSAITSGRGNE. The whole CDR3 sequence is CSAITSGRGNEQFF.